The rows below give T cell receptor beta chains drawn from one sample of a study of blood T cell repertoires in COVID-19. The assay was immunoSEQ multiplex PCR, and TCRdb's table has in-frame clones only and misses some. The repertoire holds under 300,000 clones, with about nine tenths as singletons. Sample: peripheral blood. These TCRs come from a man younger than 45 who had recovered from COVID-19. The CDR3 runs from the conserved cysteine through the conserved F or W. D genes are given only for firm matches. Expanded clones get a size class; other rows say once, few or many, or leave the size out.

CDR3 length: 15; J gene: TRBJ1-1; clone size: NA; D gene: TRBD1; V gene: TRBV27; CDR3 DNA: TGTGCCAGCAGTTTAATTGGGACAGGGGTCACTGAAGCTTTCTTT; CDR3 protein: CASSLIGTGVTEAFF
CDR3 length: 16; J gene: TRBJ1-1; clone size: NA; D gene: TRBD1; V gene: TRBV19; CDR3 DNA: TGTGCCAGTAGTCTCGGGACAGGGGTCGTGAGCACTGAAGCTTTCTTT; CDR3 protein: CASSLGTGVVSTEAFF
CDR3 length: 16; J gene: TRBJ2-2; clone size: NA; D gene: TRBD1; V gene: TRBV28; CDR3 DNA: TGTGCCAGCAGAGACACGGGACAGGGGGCTGTCGGGGAGCTGTTTTTT; CDR3 protein: CASRDTGQGAVGELFF
CDR3 length: 18; J gene: TRBJ1-6; clone size: NA; D gene: TRBD1; V gene: TRBV4-2; CDR3 DNA: TGTGCCAGCAGCCATCTTGGGGGACAGGGAGATGATAGTTCACCCCTCCACTTT; CDR3 protein: CASSHLGGQGDDSSPLHF
CDR3 length: 13; J gene: TRBJ1-4; clone size: NA; D gene: TRBD1; V gene: TRBV2; CDR3 DNA: TGTGCCAGCAGTTCACAGGGGAAGGTAAAACTGTTTTTT; CDR3 protein: CASSSQGKVKLFF
CDR3 length: 15; J gene: TRBJ1-3; clone size: NA; D gene: TRBD1; V gene: TRBV10-3; CDR3 DNA: TGTGCCATGGGACAGGGGGTCAACTCTGGAAACACCATATATTTT; CDR3 protein: CAMGQGVNSGNTIYF
CDR3 length: 11; J gene: TRBJ1-1; clone size: once; D gene: NA; V gene: TRBV7-2; CDR3 DNA: TGTGCCAGCAGAGCTATCCGTGAAGCTTTCTTT; CDR3 protein: CASRAIREAFF
CDR3 length: 13; J gene: TRBJ1-6; clone size: NA; D gene: TRBD1; V gene: TRBV28; CDR3 DNA: TGTGCCAGCAGGGAGACAGGGGATTCACCCCTCCACTTT; CDR3 protein: CASRETGDSPLHF
CDR3 length: 16; J gene: TRBJ2-7; clone size: NA; D gene: TRBD1; V gene: TRBV30; CDR3 DNA: TGTGCCTGGAGTCGGGCCGGGACAGGGAGTTTTAACGAGCAGTACTTC; CDR3 protein: CAWSRAGTGSFNEQYF
CDR3 length: 17; J gene: TRBJ2-1; clone size: NA; D gene: TRBD2; V gene: TRBV19; CDR3 DNA: TGTGCCAGTAGCCCTAGAGCAGGCGGGGGGGCCAGCAATGAGCAGTTCTTC; CDR3 protein: CASSPRAGGGASNEQFF
CDR3 length: 14; J gene: TRBJ2-2; clone size: NA; D gene: NA; V gene: TRBV19; CDR3 DNA: TGTGCCAGTCTCCCACGGGTTAACACCGGGGAGCTGTTTTTT; CDR3 protein: CASLPRVNTGELFF
CDR3 length: 13; J gene: TRBJ1-1; clone size: NA; D gene: TRBD1; V gene: TRBV2; CDR3 DNA: TGTGCCAGCAGCATCAGCCGGGACAGGGTCGATCATTTT; CDR3 protein: CASSISRDRVDHF
CDR3 length: 15; J gene: TRBJ2-7; clone size: NA; D gene: TRBD1; V gene: TRBV7-8; CDR3 DNA: TGTGCCAGCAGAGGCCGGGACAGGGTGGCTGACGAGCAGTACTTC; CDR3 protein: CASRGRDRVADEQYF
CDR3 length: 12; J gene: TRBJ1-2; clone size: NA; D gene: NA; V gene: TRBV29-1; CDR3 DNA: TGCAGCGTTGATCCAGGTTCTTGGGGCTACACCTTC; CDR3 protein: CSVDPGSWGYTF
CDR3 length: 16; J gene: TRBJ1-1; clone size: NA; D gene: NA; V gene: TRBV5-1; CDR3 DNA: TGCGCCAGCAGCTGGGGACCCGGGACTCAGAACACTGAAGCTTTCTTT; CDR3 protein: CASSWGPGTQNTEAFF
CDR3 length: 15; J gene: TRBJ1-4; clone size: few; D gene: TRBD1; V gene: TRBV6-4; CDR3 DNA: TGTGCCAGCAGTGAAGGACAGGGCTCTAATGAAAAACTGTTTTTT; CDR3 protein: CASSEGQGSNEKLFF
CDR3 length: 16; J gene: TRBJ2-3; clone size: NA; D gene: TRBD1; V gene: TRBV5-4; CDR3 DNA: TGTGCCAGCAGCTACGACAGGGGATCCTTGGGGGATACGCAGTATTTT; CDR3 protein: CASSYDRGSLGDTQYF
CDR3 length: 11; J gene: TRBJ2-3; clone size: NA; D gene: NA; V gene: TRBV30; CDR3 DNA: TGTGCCTACTCCGGAGCAGATACGCAGTATTTT; CDR3 protein: CAYSGADTQYF
CDR3 length: 14; J gene: TRBJ1-1; clone size: NA; D gene: TRBD1; V gene: TRBV11-3; CDR3 DNA: TGTGCCAGCAGCGGAGACAGGGGAAACACTGAAGCTTTCTTT; CDR3 protein: CASSGDRGNTEAFF
CDR3 length: 16; J gene: TRBJ2-2; clone size: NA; D gene: NA; V gene: TRBV9; CDR3 DNA: TGTGCCAGCAGCGGCCAGGGCGGATTTTTCACCGGGGAGCTGTTTTTT; CDR3 protein: CASSGQGGFFTGELFF
CDR3 length: 13; J gene: TRBJ1-2; clone size: NA; D gene: NA; V gene: TRBV6-6; CDR3 DNA: TGTGCCAGCAGTTTGACAGAGCCCTATGGCTACACCTTC; CDR3 protein: CASSLTEPYGYTF
CDR3 length: 14; J gene: TRBJ2-3; clone size: NA; D gene: NA; V gene: TRBV25-1; CDR3 DNA: TGTGCCAGCAGTGAAGGACTCCGCACAGATACGCAGTATTTT; CDR3 protein: CASSEGLRTDTQYF
CDR3 length: 13; J gene: TRBJ2-7; clone size: NA; D gene: NA; V gene: TRBV9; CDR3 DNA: TGTGCCAGCAGCGTAGGCAGTTCCTACGAGCAGTACTTC; CDR3 protein: CASSVGSSYEQYF
CDR3 length: 13; J gene: TRBJ1-4; clone size: NA; D gene: NA; V gene: TRBV7-6; CDR3 DNA: TGTGCCAGCAGCTTAGCCGTAGATGAAAAACTGTTTTTT; CDR3 protein: CASSLAVDEKLFF
CDR3 length: 14; J gene: TRBJ2-5; clone size: NA; D gene: TRBD1; V gene: TRBV7-9; CDR3 DNA: TGTGCCAGCAGCCCGGCTACAGGGGGAGAGACCCAGTACTTC; CDR3 protein: CASSPATGGETQYF
CDR3 length: 14; J gene: TRBJ2-2; clone size: NA; D gene: NA; V gene: TRBV25-1; CDR3 DNA: TGTGCCAGCAGTGAAGACTACCGCACCGGGGAGCTGTTTTTT; CDR3 protein: CASSEDYRTGELFF
CDR3 length: 14; J gene: TRBJ1-1; clone size: NA; D gene: NA; V gene: TRBV10-2; CDR3 DNA: TGCGCCAGCATCCAACAGGGTGTGAACACTGAAGCTTTCTTT; CDR3 protein: CASIQQGVNTEAFF
CDR3 length: 14; J gene: TRBJ1-2; clone size: NA; D gene: NA; V gene: TRBV5-1; CDR3 DNA: TGCGCCAGCAGCGGGGTCGGGGGGCTTGATGGCTACACCTTC; CDR3 protein: CASSGVGGLDGYTF
CDR3 length: 16; J gene: TRBJ1-5; clone size: NA; D gene: NA; V gene: TRBV19; CDR3 DNA: TGTGCCAGTAGTCCGAGACGAACGGAGGTGCATCAGCCCCAGCATTTT; CDR3 protein: CASSPRRTEVHQPQHF
CDR3 length: 12; J gene: TRBJ2-7; clone size: NA; D gene: TRBD1; V gene: TRBV6-5; CDR3 DNA: TGTGCCAGCAGTAGGGACAGAGACGAGCAGTACTTC; CDR3 protein: CASSRDRDEQYF
CDR3 length: 13; J gene: TRBJ1-1; clone size: NA; D gene: NA; V gene: TRBV11-2; CDR3 DNA: TGTGCCAGCAACAGTGGGGGGAGGACTGAAGCTTTCTTT; CDR3 protein: CASNSGGRTEAFF
CDR3 length: 15; J gene: TRBJ1-5; clone size: NA; D gene: NA; V gene: TRBV5-1; CDR3 DNA: TGCGCCAGCAGCCTCGGGACACCGAGCAATCAGCCCCAGCATTTT; CDR3 protein: CASSLGTPSNQPQHF
CDR3 length: 13; J gene: TRBJ1-1; clone size: NA; D gene: NA; V gene: TRBV7-6; CDR3 DNA: TGTGCCAGCAGCCTCGACAGGAACACTGAAGCTTTCTTT; CDR3 protein: CASSLDRNTEAFF
CDR3 length: 18; J gene: TRBJ1-5; clone size: NA; D gene: NA; V gene: TRBV5-1; CDR3 DNA: TGCGCCAGCAGCTTGGCGTTGATCCGGAACAGGCTTAATCAGCCCCAGCATTTT; CDR3 protein: CASSLALIRNRLNQPQHF
CDR3 length: 13; J gene: TRBJ1-1; clone size: NA; D gene: NA; V gene: TRBV19; CDR3 DNA: TGTGCCAGCTCGGGGGTGAGGGGCACTGAAGCTTTCTTT; CDR3 protein: CASSGVRGTEAFF
CDR3 length: 16; J gene: TRBJ2-7; clone size: NA; D gene: TRBD2; V gene: TRBV6-2/TRBV6-3; CDR3 DNA: TGTGCCAGCAGCCCCTGGGGAGCGGGGGGACTATACGAGCAGTACTTC; CDR3 protein: CASSPWGAGGLYEQYF
CDR3 length: 16; J gene: TRBJ2-7; clone size: NA; D gene: TRBD2; V gene: TRBV4-3; CDR3 DNA: TGCGCCAGCAGCCAAGACTCGGGACTAAGCTCCTACGAGCAGTACTTC; CDR3 protein: CASSQDSGLSSYEQYF
CDR3 length: 15; J gene: TRBJ2-1; clone size: NA; D gene: NA; V gene: TRBV28; CDR3 DNA: TGTGCCAGCAGTTTACCGGGCGGGCCCTACAATGAGCAGTTCTTC; CDR3 protein: CASSLPGGPYNEQFF
CDR3 length: 15; J gene: TRBJ2-1; clone size: NA; D gene: NA; V gene: TRBV27; CDR3 DNA: TGTGCCAGCAGTTGGACTCGGCGCTCCTACAATGAGCAGTTCTTC; CDR3 protein: CASSWTRRSYNEQFF
CDR3 length: 16; J gene: TRBJ1-6; clone size: NA; D gene: TRBD1; V gene: TRBV27; CDR3 DNA: TGTGCCAGCAGCCCAGGGGACAGGGTCAATAATTCACCCCTCCACTTT; CDR3 protein: CASSPGDRVNNSPLHF
CDR3 length: 14; J gene: TRBJ1-2; clone size: NA; D gene: NA; V gene: TRBV7-2; CDR3 DNA: TGTGCCAGCAGCTCTTTTCTTGGGGAGAATGGCTACACCTTC; CDR3 protein: CASSSFLGENGYTF
CDR3 length: 15; J gene: TRBJ1-4; clone size: NA; D gene: TRBD1; V gene: TRBV7-2; CDR3 DNA: TGTGCCAGCAGCTTAGCCGGGACAGCTTCGGAAAAACTGTTTTTT; CDR3 protein: CASSLAGTASEKLFF
CDR3 length: 13; J gene: TRBJ1-1; clone size: NA; D gene: NA; V gene: TRBV12-3/TRBV12-4; CDR3 DNA: TGTGCCAGCAGTTTCGGGGAGGGGACTGAAGCTTTCTTT; CDR3 protein: CASSFGEGTEAFF
CDR3 length: 14; J gene: TRBJ2-7; clone size: once; D gene: TRBD2; V gene: TRBV6-5; CDR3 DNA: TGTGCCAGCAGTTGGAGCGGGGGGGCCTCCGAGCAGTACTTC; CDR3 protein: CASSWSGGASEQYF
CDR3 length: 12; J gene: TRBJ2-2; clone size: NA; D gene: NA; V gene: TRBV29-1; CDR3 DNA: TGCAGCGTTGGTCCGTACACCGGGGAGCTGTTTTTT; CDR3 protein: CSVGPYTGELFF
CDR3 length: 12; J gene: TRBJ1-6; clone size: NA; D gene: NA; V gene: TRBV11-2; CDR3 DNA: TGTGCCAGCAGCCCCTTAAATTCACCCCTCCACTTT; CDR3 protein: CASSPLNSPLHF
CDR3 length: 15; J gene: TRBJ2-3; clone size: NA; D gene: NA; V gene: TRBV5-1; CDR3 DNA: TGCGCCAGCGTCTATGATGGGGGGGCAGGAGATACGCAGTATTTT; CDR3 protein: CASVYDGGAGDTQYF
CDR3 length: 15; J gene: TRBJ1-6; clone size: NA; D gene: TRBD1; V gene: TRBV9; CDR3 DNA: TGTGCCAGCAGCGCCAGGGACAGGGCCAATTCGGCCCTCCACTTT; CDR3 protein: CASSARDRANSALHF
CDR3 length: 11; J gene: TRBJ1-2; clone size: NA; D gene: NA; V gene: TRBV7-6; CDR3 DNA: TGTGCCAGCAGCTTATCCGTTGGCTACACCTTC; CDR3 protein: CASSLSVGYTF
CDR3 length: 13; J gene: TRBJ1-2; clone size: NA; D gene: NA; V gene: TRBV5-1; CDR3 DNA: TGCGCCAGCAGCCGCGGACAGCCCTATGGCTACACCTTC; CDR3 protein: CASSRGQPYGYTF
CDR3 length: 16; J gene: TRBJ1-3; clone size: NA; D gene: NA; V gene: TRBV27; CDR3 DNA: TGTGCCAGCATTCGCATGATTACAGGTTCTGGAAACACCATATATTTT; CDR3 protein: CASIRMITGSGNTIYF
CDR3 length: 14; J gene: TRBJ1-3; clone size: NA; D gene: NA; V gene: TRBV14; CDR3 DNA: TGTGCCAGCAGCCTCGGGCGGGGAAAGGACACCATATATTTT; CDR3 protein: CASSLGRGKDTIYF
CDR3 length: 15; J gene: TRBJ1-6; clone size: NA; D gene: NA; V gene: TRBV6-5; CDR3 DNA: TGTGCCAGCAGTTATGGGGCAGCCAAAGGTTCACCCCTCCACTTT; CDR3 protein: CASSYGAAKGSPLHF
CDR3 length: 16; J gene: TRBJ2-3; clone size: NA; D gene: NA; V gene: TRBV24-1; CDR3 DNA: TGTGCCACCAGTTTGAGAGGCGGACTCAGCACAGATACGCAGTATTTT; CDR3 protein: CATSLRGGLSTDTQYF
CDR3 length: 11; J gene: TRBJ1-2; clone size: NA; D gene: NA; V gene: TRBV3-1/TRBV3-2; CDR3 DNA: TGTGCCAGCAGCCAAGCCAATGGCTACACCTTC; CDR3 protein: CASSQANGYTF
CDR3 length: 16; J gene: TRBJ1-5; clone size: NA; D gene: NA; V gene: TRBV5-5; CDR3 DNA: TGTGCCAGCAGCGCGGACAGCTATTATAGCAATCAGCCCCAGCATTTT; CDR3 protein: CASSADSYYSNQPQHF
CDR3 length: 16; J gene: TRBJ1-5; clone size: NA; D gene: TRBD1; V gene: TRBV2; CDR3 DNA: TGTGCCAGCAGTCCTACCAGGGGACAGGGTGTCCAGCCCCAGCATTTT; CDR3 protein: CASSPTRGQGVQPQHF
CDR3 length: 15; J gene: TRBJ2-7; clone size: NA; D gene: NA; V gene: TRBV19; CDR3 DNA: TGTGCCGGCCAGCATGGCGGGACAGATTTCTACGAGCAGTACTTC; CDR3 protein: CAGQHGGTDFYEQYF